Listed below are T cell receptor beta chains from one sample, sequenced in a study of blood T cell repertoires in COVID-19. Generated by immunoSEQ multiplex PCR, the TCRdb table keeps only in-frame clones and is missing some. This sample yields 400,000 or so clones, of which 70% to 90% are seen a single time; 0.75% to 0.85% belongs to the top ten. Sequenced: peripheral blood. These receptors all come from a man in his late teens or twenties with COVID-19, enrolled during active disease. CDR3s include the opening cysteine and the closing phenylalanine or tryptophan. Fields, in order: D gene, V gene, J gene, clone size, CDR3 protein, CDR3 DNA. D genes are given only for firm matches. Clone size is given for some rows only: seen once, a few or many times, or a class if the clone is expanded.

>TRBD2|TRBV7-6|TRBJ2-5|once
CASSSTWTSQETQYF
TGTGCCAGCAGCTCCACCTGGACTAGCCAAGAGACCCAGTACTTC
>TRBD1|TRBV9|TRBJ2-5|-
CASSAPLTGPQETQYF
TGTGCCAGCAGCGCCCCATTGACAGGGCCCCAAGAGACCCAGTACTTC
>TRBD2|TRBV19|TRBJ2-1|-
CASSPGLAGVYNEQFF
TGTGCCAGTAGTCCGGGACTAGCGGGGGTCTACAATGAGCAGTTCTTC
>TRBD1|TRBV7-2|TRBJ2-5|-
CASSYVQGEGRETQYF
TGTGCCAGCAGCTACGTCCAGGGGGAAGGTCGGGAGACCCAGTACTTC
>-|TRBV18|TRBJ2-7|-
CASSPRGGVDEQYF
TGTGCCAGCTCACCCCGGGGCGGGGTGGACGAGCAGTACTTC
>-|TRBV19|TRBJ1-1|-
CASSIGGRVNTEAFF
TGTGCCAGTAGTATAGGGGGCCGGGTGAACACTGAAGCTTTCTTT
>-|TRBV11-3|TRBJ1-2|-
CASSLGQRTVNYGYTF
TGTGCCAGCAGCTTAGGGCAACGGACAGTCAACTATGGCTACACCTTC
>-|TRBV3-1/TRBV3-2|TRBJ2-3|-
CASSQVQGEADTQYF
TGTGCCAGCAGCCAAGTACAAGGGGAAGCAGATACGCAGTATTTT
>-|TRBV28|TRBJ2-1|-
CASRLSGSNEQFF
TGTGCCAGCAGGTTAAGCGGCAGCAATGAGCAGTTCTTC
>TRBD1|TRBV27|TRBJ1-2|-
CASSQLGTGGFAYYGYTF
TGTGCCAGCAGTCAATTGGGGACAGGGGGCTTCGCTTACTATGGCTACACCTTC
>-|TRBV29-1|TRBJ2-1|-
CSVVVRYNEQFF
TGCAGCGTTGTGGTGCGATACAATGAGCAGTTCTTC
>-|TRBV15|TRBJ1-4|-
CATSRDRRSTNEKLFF
TGTGCCACCAGCAGAGATAGGAGGTCAACTAATGAAAAACTGTTTTTT
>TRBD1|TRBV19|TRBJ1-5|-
CASSTQGADQPQHF
TGTGCCAGTAGTACACAGGGGGCGGATCAGCCCCAGCATTTT
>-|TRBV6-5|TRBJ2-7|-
CASSYAATYEQYF
TGTGCCAGCAGTTACGCAGCGACCTACGAGCAGTACTTC
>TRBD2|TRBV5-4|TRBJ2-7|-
CASSPLDSGGDYEQYF
TGTGCCAGCAGCCCCTTGGATAGCGGGGGGGACTACGAGCAGTACTTC
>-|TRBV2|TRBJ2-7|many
CAGRGQMTYEQYF
TGTGCCGGCAGAGGACAGATGACCTACGAGCAGTACTTC
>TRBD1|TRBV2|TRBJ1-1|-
CASKPGQGHPEAFF
TGTGCCAGCAAACCGGGACAGGGTCACCCTGAAGCTTTCTTT
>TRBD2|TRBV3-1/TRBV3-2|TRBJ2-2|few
CASSLSGGAGYTGELFF
TGTGCCAGCAGCCTTAGCGGGGGGGCCGGATACACCGGGGAGCTGTTTTTT
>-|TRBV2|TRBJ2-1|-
CASSELAERQFF
TGTGCCAGCAGTGAACTAGCAGAACGGCAGTTCTTC
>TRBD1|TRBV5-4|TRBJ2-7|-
CASSKGGSGTGAYEQYF
TGTGCCAGCAGCAAGGGGGGTTCGGGGACAGGGGCCTACGAGCAGTACTTC
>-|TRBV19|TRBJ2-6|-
CASSIYGNGANVLTF
TGTGCCAGTAGTATTTACGGTAATGGGGCCAACGTCCTGACTTTC
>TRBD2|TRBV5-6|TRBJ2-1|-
CASSPGGGEQFF
TGTGCCAGCAGCCCCGGCGGGGGAGAGCAGTTCTTC
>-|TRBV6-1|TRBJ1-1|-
CASSDGQGAGNTEAFF
TGTGCCAGCAGTGACGGTCAAGGGGCTGGGAACACTGAAGCTTTCTTT
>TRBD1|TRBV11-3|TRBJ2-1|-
CASSLFYPGQGANEQFF
TGTGCCAGCAGCTTATTCTATCCGGGACAGGGGGCGAATGAGCAGTTCTTC
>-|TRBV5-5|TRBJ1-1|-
CASSESNSLEAFF
TGTGCCAGCAGCGAATCCAACAGCCTAGAAGCTTTCTTT
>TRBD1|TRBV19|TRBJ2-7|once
CASSPGTGSGEQYF
TGTGCCAGTAGCCCCGGGACAGGGAGTGGGGAGCAGTACTTC
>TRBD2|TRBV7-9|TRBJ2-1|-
CASSDQTGTKHNEQFF
TGTGCCAGCAGCGATCAAACCGGGACTAAACACAATGAGCAGTTCTTC
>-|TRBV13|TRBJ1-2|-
CASSLQGSNYGYTF
TGTGCCAGCAGCTTACAGGGGTCTAACTATGGCTACACCTTC
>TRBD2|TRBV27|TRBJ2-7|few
CASSLTSGESYEQYF
TGTGCCAGCAGTTTAACTAGCGGGGAATCCTACGAGCAGTACTTC
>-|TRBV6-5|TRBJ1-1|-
CASSYRRDGTEAFF
TGTGCCAGCAGTTACCGCAGGGATGGCACTGAAGCTTTCTTT
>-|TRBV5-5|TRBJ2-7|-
CASSRTRGAGHYEQYF
TGTGCCAGCAGCCGGACCCGGGGGGCGGGGCATTACGAGCAGTACTTC
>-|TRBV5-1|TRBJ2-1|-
CASSLFPGNNEQFF
TGCGCCAGCAGCTTATTTCCAGGTAACAATGAGCAGTTCTTC
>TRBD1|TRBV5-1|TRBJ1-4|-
CASSLDPWTGHNEKLFF
TGCGCCAGCAGCTTGGATCCCTGGACAGGACATAATGAAAAACTGTTTTTT
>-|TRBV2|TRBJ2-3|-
CASSELGVTDTQYF
TGTGCCAGCAGTGAATTGGGAGTCACAGATACGCAGTATTTT
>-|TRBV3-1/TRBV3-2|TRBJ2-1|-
CASSQFGRTQYNEQFF
TGTGCCAGCAGCCAATTTGGGAGGACCCAGTACAATGAGCAGTTCTTC
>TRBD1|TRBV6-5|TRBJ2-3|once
CASTTTGASTDTQYF
TGTGCCAGCACCACGACAGGGGCGAGCACAGATACGCAGTATTTT
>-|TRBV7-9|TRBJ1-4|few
CASSLGTDGQSNEKLFF
TGTGCCAGCAGCTTAGGAACGGATGGACAATCTAATGAAAAACTGTTTTTT
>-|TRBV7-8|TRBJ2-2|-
CASSPNPVNTGELFF
TGTGCCAGCAGCCCAAACCCGGTAAACACCGGGGAGCTGTTTTTT
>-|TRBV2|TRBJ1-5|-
CASRPQLTENQPQHF
TGTGCCAGCAGACCCCAGCTAACAGAAAATCAGCCCCAGCATTTT
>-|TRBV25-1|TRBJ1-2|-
CASSVAYGYTF
TGTGCCAGCAGTGTAGCCTATGGCTACACCTTC